These 5 T cell receptor beta chains were sequenced from one sample in a study of cytomegalovirus exposure and HLA in healthy donors. 60 Vbeta and 13 Jbeta primers were used in PCR. Sequencing was performed with immunoSEQ multiplex PCR; in TCRdb, only in-frame clones are kept and a portion is missing. The sample has roughly 250,000 clones; just under 85% are singletons. Sequenced input: PBMCs. These receptors were collected from a woman in her 40s in good health and CMV-seropositive.

The chain uses TRBV28 and TRBJ2-1, with a weak D call TRBD1 (6 bases). Per the germline V gene, CDR1 is MDHEN and CDR2 is SYDVKM. V lost 5 bases and J 1 base, leaving 18 bases between the germline ends. The CDR3 extends over 17 amino acids. Here the CDR3 reads CASSPGQIRTSYNEQFF. For the CDR3, the DNA is TGTGCCAGCAGTCCAGGACAGATTAGGACGTCCTACAATGAGCAGTTCTTC.

This clone was picked up a small number of times. V gene TRBV7-2 combines with J gene TRBJ2-5, with TRBD2 matching 12 bases. V gave up 5 bases and J gave up 4 bases; unmatched junction bases: 8. Per germline, CDR1 SGHTA and CDR2 FQGNSA. The CDR3 is 16 amino acids. CDR3 sequence reads: CASSPGLAGIPETQYF. The DNA for the CDR3 is TGTGCCAGCAGCCCCGGACTAGCGGGAATCCCAGAGACCCAGTACTTC.

In its sample, this clone was seen once. The CDR3 reads CAIEGFYEQYF. CDR3 in DNA: TGTGCCATCGAGGGTTTTTACGAGCAGTACTTC. This chain connects TRBV28 to TRBJ2-7; D perhaps matches TRBD2 (5 bases). Between the trimmed V and J ends, which lost 10 bases and 4 bases, there was a span of 11 bases. This CDR3 spans 11 amino acids. CDR1 is MDHEN and CDR2 is SYDVKM in the germline V gene. Full variable domain (rest looked up from reference TRBV28 and TRBJ2-7): DVKVTQSSRYLVKRTGEKVFLECVQDMDHENMFWYRQDPGLGLRLIYFSYDVKMKEKGDIPEGYSVSREKKERFSLILESASTNQTSMYLCAIEGFYEQYFGPGTRLTVT.

This sequence joins TRBV6-5 and TRBJ1-6; no clear D gene. Germline CDR1 reads MNHEY; CDR2 reads SVGAGI. The CDR3 has 13 amino acids. V lost 6 bases and J lost 5, with 8 bases in between. This chain's CDR3 is CASRREHNSPLHF. The CDR3 DNA sequence: TGTGCCAGCAGGAGAGAACATAATTCACCCCTCCACTTT.

The chain uses TRBV30 and TRBJ1-2; tentatively, D is TRBD1 (5 bases). The CDR3 contains 13 residues. Germline V gives CDR1 GTSNPN, CDR2 SVGIG (reference sequence). The V gene lost 2 bases and the J gene lost 4 bases, with 11 bases spanning the gap. CDR3 nucleotide sequence: TGTGCCTGGAGTCCCACAGGACCCTATGGCTACACCTTC. Translation gives CAWSPTGPYGYTF. Looking up the rest from reference TRBV30 and TRBJ1-2 gives the full variable domain: SQTIHQWPATLVQPVGSPLSLECTVEGTSNPNLYWYRQAAGRGLQLLFYSVGIGQISSEVPQNLSASRPQDRQFILSSKKLLLSDSGFYLCAWSPTGPYGYTFGSGTRLTVV.